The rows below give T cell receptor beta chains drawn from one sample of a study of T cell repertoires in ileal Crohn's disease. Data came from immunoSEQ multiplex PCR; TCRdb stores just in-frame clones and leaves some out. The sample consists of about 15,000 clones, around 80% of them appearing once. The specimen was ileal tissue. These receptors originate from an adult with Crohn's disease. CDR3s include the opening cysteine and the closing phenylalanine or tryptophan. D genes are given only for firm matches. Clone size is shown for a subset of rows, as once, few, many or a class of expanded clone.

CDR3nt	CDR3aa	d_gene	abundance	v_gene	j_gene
TGCGCCAGCAGCTTGGTGGGGGGTGGATACGAGCAGTACTTC	CASSLVGGGYEQYF	NA	NA	TRBV5-1	TRBJ2-7
TGTGCCAGCAGCGCCGGAGTACATACGCAGTATTTT	CASSAGVHTQYF	NA	NA	TRBV21-1	TRBJ2-3
TGTGCCAGCAGCTTGACTAGCGGGATCTACAATGAGCAGTTCTTC	CASSLTSGIYNEQFF	TRBD2	NA	TRBV7-9	TRBJ2-1
TGTGCCAGCAGTATCAGACAGACACTGAACACTGAAGCTTTCTTT	CASSIRQTLNTEAFF	NA	NA	TRBV6-1	TRBJ1-1
TGTGCCAGCAGTGACGGGAGGGACACCGGGGAGCTGTTTTTT	CASSDGRDTGELFF	TRBD2	NA	TRBV25-1	TRBJ2-2
TGTGCCAGCAGCCATCTCGGGGGGCTCTGGAATGAGCAGTTCTTC	CASSHLGGLWNEQFF	NA	few	TRBV9	TRBJ2-1
TGTGCCATCAGTGAGGGGGGCAGTAGGAATCAGCCCCAGCATTTT	CAISEGGSRNQPQHF	NA	NA	TRBV10-3	TRBJ1-5
TGTGCCAGCTCACCCTCGGGGGGGAGCACAGATACGCAGTATTTT	CASSPSGGSTDTQYF	TRBD2	NA	TRBV18	TRBJ2-3
TGTGCCACAAGACTGTTCTCCTACGAGCAGTACTTC	CATRLFSYEQYF	NA	NA	TRBV2	TRBJ2-7
TGCGCCAGCAGCCAAGAGGAGGGTTCAGATACGCAGTATTTT	CASSQEEGSDTQYF	NA	NA	TRBV4-3	TRBJ2-3
TGTGCCCGCGGGCGGAAAACTAGCGGGAACACCGGGGAGCTGTTTTTT	CARGRKTSGNTGELFF	TRBD2	once	TRBV2	TRBJ2-2
TGCGCCAGCGCCGCAGCGGGACAGGAGCCCCTGAACACTGAAGCTTTCTTT	CASAAAGQEPLNTEAFF	TRBD1	NA	TRBV10-1	TRBJ1-1
TGCAGTGCTAGTGAGGAGACCCAGTACTTC	CSASEETQYF	NA	NA	TRBV20-1	TRBJ2-5
TGTGCCAGCAGTGACCCGAGAAGCTCCTACAATGAGCAGTTCTTC	CASSDPRSSYNEQFF	NA	NA	TRBV2	TRBJ2-1
TGTGCCAGCAGCCCCATGACACGGCGAAAGTTCTTC	CASSPMTRRKFF	NA	NA	TRBV14	TRBJ2-1
TGTGCCAGCAGCCCGGGATTCGAAAGCACTGAAGCTTTCTTT	CASSPGFESTEAFF	NA	NA	TRBV5-4	TRBJ1-1
TGTGCCAGCAGCTTGGGAACTAGCGGTACAGATACGCAGTATTTT	CASSLGTSGTDTQYF	TRBD2	NA	TRBV5-4	TRBJ2-3
TGTGCCAGCAGCCTGACAGGGCTTCGCTACGAGCAGTACTTC	CASSLTGLRYEQYF	TRBD1	NA	TRBV27	TRBJ2-7
TGTGCCAGCAGTGACAGGAAGGATTCACCCCTCCACTTT	CASSDRKDSPLHF	NA	NA	TRBV6-6	TRBJ1-6
TGTGCCAGCAGTGAACGGGTGATCTTTATGCCCCAGCATTTT	CASSERVIFMPQHF	NA	NA	TRBV6-1	TRBJ1-5
TGTGCCAGCTCACGTCCTACAGGGCCTGGGGCCAACGTCCTGACTTTC	CASSRPTGPGANVLTF	NA	NA	TRBV18	TRBJ2-6
TGTGCCAGCATTCGACAGGGGGGTGGTCAAGAGACCCAGTACTTC	CASIRQGGGQETQYF	TRBD1	NA	TRBV6-1	TRBJ2-5
TGTGCCAGCAGCCCCGGGACAGGGCTGAGCTACACCTTC	CASSPGTGLSYTF	TRBD1	few	TRBV6-5	TRBJ1-2
TGCGCCAGCAGCGCGGGGCCCGGCACAGATACGCAGTATTTT	CASSAGPGTDTQYF	NA	NA	TRBV5-1	TRBJ2-3
TGTGCCAGCAGTTTAAGCAGGGGGTTGACCAACGAGCAGTACTTC	CASSLSRGLTNEQYF	TRBD1	NA	TRBV6-5	TRBJ2-7
TGTGCAAGTCGCTCCCGGGACTCTCCTCCCTGCGAGCAGTACTTC	CASRSRDSPPCEQYF	NA	NA	TRBV12-2	TRBJ2-7
TGTGCCAGCAGCTCGATAACTGCGGGTACGCAGTATTTT	CASSSITAGTQYF	NA	NA	TRBV7-3	TRBJ2-3
TGTGCCAGTAAAGGACAGGGCAAACTGTTTTTT	CASKGQGKLFF	TRBD1	NA	TRBV19	TRBJ1-4
TGTGCCAGCAGCCCAAGGGACTCCAATGAGCAGTTCTTC	CASSPRDSNEQFF	NA	NA	TRBV11-3	TRBJ2-1
TGCGCCAGCAGCCAGACAGGGATCGGCTATGGCTACACCTTC	CASSQTGIGYGYTF	TRBD1	once	TRBV4-3	TRBJ1-2
TGTGCCAGTAGTGTGCGGGGTCAAGAGCAGTACTTC	CASSVRGQEQYF	NA	NA	TRBV19	TRBJ2-7
TGTGCCAGCAGCCAAGCGCTAGCGGGGGGGCGCGAGACCCAGTACTTC	CASSQALAGGRETQYF	TRBD2	NA	TRBV7-2	TRBJ2-5
TGTGCCAGCACCCAAAGACCCGGGACAGGGGGTATGGGGGAGCTGTTTTTT	CASTQRPGTGGMGELFF	TRBD1	once	TRBV9	TRBJ2-2
TGTGCCAGCAGTTACAGGGGCGCCAACTATGGCTACACCTTC	CASSYRGANYGYTF	TRBD1	NA	TRBV6-4	TRBJ1-2
TGTGCCAGCAGCTTAGACAGAGAGACCCAGTACTTC	CASSLDRETQYF	NA	NA	TRBV7-2	TRBJ2-5
TGTGCCAGTTACAGGAAGAACACTGAAGCTTTCTTT	CASYRKNTEAFF	NA	once	TRBV6-1	TRBJ1-1
TGTGCCAGCACCCGAGGGGTGGCGGGGGCCGACTACGAGCAGTACTTC	CASTRGVAGADYEQYF	NA	NA	TRBV7-6	TRBJ2-7
TGTGCCATCAGGGATAATACAGGGGTTAGCACAGATACGCAGTATTTT	CAIRDNTGVSTDTQYF	TRBD1	NA	TRBV10-3	TRBJ2-3
TGTGCCACCAGCAGAGATATCGGGTCCACAGAGACCCAGTACTTC	CATSRDIGSTETQYF	NA	few	TRBV15	TRBJ2-5
TGCGCCAGCAGCTTGGTACGATTAGCGGGAGCGTCGGAGCAGTACTTC	CASSLVRLAGASEQYF	TRBD2	NA	TRBV5-1	TRBJ2-5
TGCGCCACCAAAACAGGGGAACTCTGGGGCTACACCTTC	CATKTGELWGYTF	TRBD1	NA	TRBV10-1	TRBJ1-2
TGTGCCATCAGTGACTCGGCGGGGTCCAACGAGCAGTACTTC	CAISDSAGSNEQYF	NA	NA	TRBV10-3	TRBJ2-7
TGTGCCAGCCAGCGCGGGAGTCTCGACGAGCAGTACTTC	CASQRGSLDEQYF	TRBD2	NA	TRBV9	TRBJ2-7
TGTGCCAGCAGCTTAGTGGTAGCGGGGGTTTACGAGCAGTACTTC	CASSLVVAGVYEQYF	TRBD2	NA	TRBV7-2	TRBJ2-7
TGTGCCAGCTCACCAAACGGGGAGGGCTACACCTTC	CASSPNGEGYTF	NA	NA	TRBV18	TRBJ1-2
TGCGCCAGCAGCCCGGGGGGGGGCGCGTTATACGAGCAGTACTTC	CASSPGGGALYEQYF	TRBD2	NA	TRBV5-1	TRBJ2-7
TGTGCCAGCCAGAACGAGCAGTACTTC	CASQNEQYF	NA	NA	TRBV6-5	TRBJ2-7
TGTGCCACCAGCCGACAGACTAGGGGGAGGGCCGCAGATACGCAGTATTTT	CATSRQTRGRAADTQYF	NA	NA	TRBV15	TRBJ2-3
TGTGCCAGCAGCCTGGGCCTAGCGGACTACGAGCAGTACTTC	CASSLGLADYEQYF	TRBD2	NA	TRBV9	TRBJ2-7
TGTGCCATCAGGCCCCAGGGCGGTGAAAAACTGTTTTTT	CAIRPQGGEKLFF	NA	NA	TRBV10-3	TRBJ1-4
TGCGCCAGCAGCTTGGGCCCAGCGGGAGGGGGAGAGACCCAGTACTTC	CASSLGPAGGGETQYF	TRBD2	few	TRBV5-1	TRBJ2-5
TGTGCCAGCAGTGAAAGGGAGCTTCATGAAGCTTTCTTT	CASSERELHEAFF	NA	NA	TRBV2	TRBJ1-1